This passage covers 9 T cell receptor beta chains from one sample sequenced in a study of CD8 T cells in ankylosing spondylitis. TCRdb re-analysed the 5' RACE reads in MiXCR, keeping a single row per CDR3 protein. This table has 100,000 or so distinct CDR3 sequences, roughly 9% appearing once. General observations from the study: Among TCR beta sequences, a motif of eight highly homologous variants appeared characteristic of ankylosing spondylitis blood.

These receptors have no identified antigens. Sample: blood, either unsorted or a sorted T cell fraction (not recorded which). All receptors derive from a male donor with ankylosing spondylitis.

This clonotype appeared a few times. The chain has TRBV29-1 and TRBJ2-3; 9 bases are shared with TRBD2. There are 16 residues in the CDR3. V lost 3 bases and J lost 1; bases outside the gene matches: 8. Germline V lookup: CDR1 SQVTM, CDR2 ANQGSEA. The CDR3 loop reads CSVDDSGRLGTDTQYF. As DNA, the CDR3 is TGCAGCGTTGACGATAGCGGGAGACTCGGCACAGATACGCAGTATTTT.

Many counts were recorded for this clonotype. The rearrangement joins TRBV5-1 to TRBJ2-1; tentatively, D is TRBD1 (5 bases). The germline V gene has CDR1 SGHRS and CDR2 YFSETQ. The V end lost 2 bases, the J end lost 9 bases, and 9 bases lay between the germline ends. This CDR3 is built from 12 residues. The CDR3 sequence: CASSLQAGEQFF. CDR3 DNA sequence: TGCGCCAGCAGCTTACAGGCTGGTGAGCAGTTCTTC.

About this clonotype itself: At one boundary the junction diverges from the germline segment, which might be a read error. CDR3 protein: CATSALEGQNEQFF. DNA for the CDR3: TGTGCCACCAGTGCTTTGGAGGGGCAGAATGAGCAGTTCTTC. J is TRBJ2-1 and V is TRBV24-1; weak D call: TRBD2 (6 bases). Germline CDR1 reads KGHDR; CDR2 reads SFDVKD. CDR3 size: 14 residues.

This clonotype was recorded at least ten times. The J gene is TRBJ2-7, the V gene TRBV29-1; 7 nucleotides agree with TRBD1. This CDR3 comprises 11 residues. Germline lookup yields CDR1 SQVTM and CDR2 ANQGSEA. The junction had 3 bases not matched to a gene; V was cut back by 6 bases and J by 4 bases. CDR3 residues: CSVQQGYEQYV. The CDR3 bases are TGCAGCGTGCAACAGGGGTACGAGCAGTACGTC.

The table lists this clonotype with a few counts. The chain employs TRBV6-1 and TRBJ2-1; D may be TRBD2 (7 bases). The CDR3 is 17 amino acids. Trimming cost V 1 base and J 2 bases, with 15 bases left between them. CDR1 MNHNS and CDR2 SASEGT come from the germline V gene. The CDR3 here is CASSEELWEGAYNEQFF. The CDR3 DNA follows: TGTGCCAGCAGTGAAGAGTTGTGGGAGGGGGCCTACAATGAGCAGTTCTTC.

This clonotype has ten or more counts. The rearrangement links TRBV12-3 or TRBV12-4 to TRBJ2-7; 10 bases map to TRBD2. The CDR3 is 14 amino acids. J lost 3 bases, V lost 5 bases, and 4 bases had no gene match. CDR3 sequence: CASSLEREGYEQYF. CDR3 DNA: TGTGCCAGCAGTCTCGAGCGGGAGGGCTACGAGCAGTACTTC.

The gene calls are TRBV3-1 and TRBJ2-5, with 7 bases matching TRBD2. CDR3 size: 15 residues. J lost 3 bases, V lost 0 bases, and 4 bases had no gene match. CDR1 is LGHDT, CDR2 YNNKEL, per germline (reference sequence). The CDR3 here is CASSQESSGKETQYF. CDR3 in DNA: TGTGCCAGCAGCCAAGAATCCAGCGGGAAAGAGACCCAGTACTTC.

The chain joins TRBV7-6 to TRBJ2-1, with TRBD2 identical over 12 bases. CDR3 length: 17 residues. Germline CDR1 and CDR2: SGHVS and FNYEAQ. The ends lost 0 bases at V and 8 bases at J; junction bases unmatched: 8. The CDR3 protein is CASSLAETSGSNDEQFF. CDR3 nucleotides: TGTGCCAGCAGCTTAGCGGAGACTAGCGGGAGCAACGATGAGCAGTTCTTC.

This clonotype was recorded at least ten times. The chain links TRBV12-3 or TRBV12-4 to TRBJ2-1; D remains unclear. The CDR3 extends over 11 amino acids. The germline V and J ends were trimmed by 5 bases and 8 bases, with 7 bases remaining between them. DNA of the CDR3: TGTGCCAGCAGTCCCTCCGATGAGCAGTTCTTC. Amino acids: CASSPSDEQFF.